The sequence of this T cell receptor (beta chain) was determined in a study of regulatory T cells in long-lasting Graves disease. Study at large: Patients met the persistent Graves' disease definition after over 5 years of antithyroid drugs with positive TSH receptor antibodies.

CDR3 length: 15 amino acids. V was cut by 1 base and J by 6 bases, with 16 bases left in between. Study-level findings and limits: Persistent Graves' cases showed lower TCR diversity than newly diagnosed cases. New patients shared fewer public clonotypes (approximately 970) than persistent patients did (2,741). Accuracy was perhaps lowered by the small sample size.

Time point described: persistent/refractory GD, antithyroid drugs over 5 years with positive TRAb. Scientists built the TCR library using RNA that was extracted from PBMCs. In building TCR beta libraries, iRepertoire HTBI primers were used together with Arm-PCR of CDR3 regions. TCRdb ran MiXCR on the multiplex PCR reads and lists one entry per CDR3 protein. The repertoire includes some 330,000 distinct CDR3 sequences, approximately 23% of them detected once, and approximately 28% sits in the top ten. This clonotype has more than one count but fewer than ten. Its specificity is not known. The chain has TRBV12-3 or TRBV12-4 and TRBJ2-7, with D perhaps given as TRBD1 or TRBD2 (5 bases each). This TCR was sampled from a woman in her thirties or forties with Graves disease. Sequenced material: peripheral blood mononuclear cells (PBMCs), taken when the disease was refractory, from a patient treated with antithyroid drugs. CDR3 in amino acids: CASSLVSVGATEQYF. The CDR3 coding sequence is TGTGCCAGCAGTTTAGTTTCCGTCGGGGCTACCGAGCAGTACTTC.